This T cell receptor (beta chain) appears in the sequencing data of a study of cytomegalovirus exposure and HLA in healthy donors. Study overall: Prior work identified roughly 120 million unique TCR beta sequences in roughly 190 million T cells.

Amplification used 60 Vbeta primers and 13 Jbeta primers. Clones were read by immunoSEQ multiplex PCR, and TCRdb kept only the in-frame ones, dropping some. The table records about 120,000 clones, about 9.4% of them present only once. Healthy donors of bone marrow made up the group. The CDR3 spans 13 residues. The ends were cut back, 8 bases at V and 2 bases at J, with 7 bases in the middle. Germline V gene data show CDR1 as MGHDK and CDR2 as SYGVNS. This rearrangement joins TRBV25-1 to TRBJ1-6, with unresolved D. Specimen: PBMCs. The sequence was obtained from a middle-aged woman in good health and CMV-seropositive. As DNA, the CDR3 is TGTGCCAGCGGGGAGGCCTATAATTCACCCCTCCACTTT. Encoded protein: CASGEAYNSPLHF.